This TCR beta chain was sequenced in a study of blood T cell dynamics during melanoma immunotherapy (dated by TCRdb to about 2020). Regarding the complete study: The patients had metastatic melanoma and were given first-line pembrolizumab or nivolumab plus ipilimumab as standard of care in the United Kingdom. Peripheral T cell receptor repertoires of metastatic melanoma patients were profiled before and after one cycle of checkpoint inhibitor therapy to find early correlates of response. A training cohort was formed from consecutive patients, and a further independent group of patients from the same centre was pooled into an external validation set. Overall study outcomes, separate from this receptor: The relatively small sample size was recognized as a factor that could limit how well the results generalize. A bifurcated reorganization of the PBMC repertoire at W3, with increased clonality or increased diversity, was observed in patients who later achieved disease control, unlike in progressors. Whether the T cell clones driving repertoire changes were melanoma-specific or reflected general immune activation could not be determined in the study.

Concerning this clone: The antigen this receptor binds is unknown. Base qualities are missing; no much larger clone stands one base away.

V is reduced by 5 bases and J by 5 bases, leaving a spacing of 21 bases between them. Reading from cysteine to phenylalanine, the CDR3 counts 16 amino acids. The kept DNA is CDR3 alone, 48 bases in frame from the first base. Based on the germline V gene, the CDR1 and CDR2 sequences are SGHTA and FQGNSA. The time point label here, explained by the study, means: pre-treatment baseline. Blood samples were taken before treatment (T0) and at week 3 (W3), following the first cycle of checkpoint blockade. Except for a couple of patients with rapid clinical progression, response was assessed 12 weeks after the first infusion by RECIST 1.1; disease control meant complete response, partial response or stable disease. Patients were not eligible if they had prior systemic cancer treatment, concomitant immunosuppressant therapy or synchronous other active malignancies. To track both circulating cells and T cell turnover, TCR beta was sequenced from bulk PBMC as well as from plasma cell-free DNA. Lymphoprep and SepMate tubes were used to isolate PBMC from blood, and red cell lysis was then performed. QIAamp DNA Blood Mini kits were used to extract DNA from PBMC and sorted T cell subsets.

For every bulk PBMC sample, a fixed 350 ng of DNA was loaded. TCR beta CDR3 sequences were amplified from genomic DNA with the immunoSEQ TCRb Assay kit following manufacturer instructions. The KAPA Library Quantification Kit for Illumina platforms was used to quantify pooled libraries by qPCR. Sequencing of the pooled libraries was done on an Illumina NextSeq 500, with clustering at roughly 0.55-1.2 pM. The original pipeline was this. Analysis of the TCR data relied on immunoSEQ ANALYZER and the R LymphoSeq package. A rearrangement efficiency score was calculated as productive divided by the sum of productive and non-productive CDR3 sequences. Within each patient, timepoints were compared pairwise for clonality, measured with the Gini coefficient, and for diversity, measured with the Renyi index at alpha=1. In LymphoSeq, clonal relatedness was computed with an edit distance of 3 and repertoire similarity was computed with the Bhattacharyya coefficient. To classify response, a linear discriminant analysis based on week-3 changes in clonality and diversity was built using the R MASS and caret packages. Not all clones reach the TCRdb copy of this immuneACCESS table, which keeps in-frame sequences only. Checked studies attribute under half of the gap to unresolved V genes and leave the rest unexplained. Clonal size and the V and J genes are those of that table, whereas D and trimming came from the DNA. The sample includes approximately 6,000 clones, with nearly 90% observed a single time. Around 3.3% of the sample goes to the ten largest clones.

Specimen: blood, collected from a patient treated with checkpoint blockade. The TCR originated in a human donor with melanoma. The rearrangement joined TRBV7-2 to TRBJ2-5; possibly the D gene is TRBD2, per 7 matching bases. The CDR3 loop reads CASSPRSGGGPETQYF. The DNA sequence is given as TGTGCCAGCAGCCCAAGGTCTGGGGGGGGGCCCGAGACCCAGTACTTC. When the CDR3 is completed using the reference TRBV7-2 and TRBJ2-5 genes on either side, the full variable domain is GAGVSQSPSNKVTEKGKDVELRCDPISGHTALYWYRQSLGQGLEFLIYFQGNSAPDKSGLPSDRFSAERTGGSVSTLTIQRTQQEDSAVYLCASSPRSGGGPETQYFGPGTRLLVL.